This T cell receptor beta chain appears in the sequencing data of a study of T cells expressing NK-cell markers. Study context: Researchers got TCR beta repertoires out of sorted CD3+CD56+NKG2C+, CD3+CD56+NKG2C- and CD3+CD56-NKG2C+ T cells. Eight donors were sequenced, seven testing HCMV-seropositive and one testing seronegative.

The study, taken as a whole, reports: CD8+ T cells in more than five donors included dominant NKG2C+ clonotypes at about 1.0-8%.

For TCR beta, cDNA was produced by 5'RACE template switching with UMIs. TCRdb re-called the 5' RACE reads, yielding one record per CDR3 amino acid sequence without DNA. The specimen's table records 400,000 to 550,000 distinct CDR3 sequences. On this clonotype itself: Its antigen remains unidentified.

Germline values: CDR1 DFQATT, CDR2 SNEGSKA (reference sequence). CDR3 length: 14 amino acids. The receptor was isolated from a woman aged 18 to 69 in good health. The sequenced material came from blood T cells: a sorted CD56 or NKG2C T cell subset, CD4+ or CD8+ T cells, or bulk PBMC T cells (not recorded which). The V and J genes are TRBV20-1 and TRBJ2-7; no DNA is available, so the TRBD1 call from TCRdb remains unchecked. Here the CDR3 reads CSATGQVSSYEQYF.